The 29 T cell receptor beta chains given below trace back to one sample, sequenced in a study of cytomegalovirus exposure and HLA in healthy donors. Libraries were prepared by immunoSEQ multiplex PCR; TCRdb keeps only in-frame clonotypes and omits some of them. The sample records over 200,000 clones, just over 85% being singletons. The sample comprised PBMCs. These receptors were collected from a woman aged 18-30 years in good health and CMV-seronegative.

The chain links TRBV5-1 to TRBJ1-2, with D possibly matching TRBD1 (6 bases). Germline V CDR1 and CDR2: SGHRS, YFSETQ. Trimming cost V 2 bases and J 2 bases, with 13 bases left between them. This CDR3 has 15 residues. The CDR3 loop reads CASSLVPDRNYGYTF. The CDR3 DNA is TGCGCCAGCAGCTTAGTACCGGACAGAAACTATGGCTACACCTTC.

The chain carries TRBV18 and TRBJ1-4; no definite D call. In germline, CDR1 is KGHSH, CDR2 LQKENI. Trimming removed 2 bases from V and 5 bases from J, with 9 bases in between. The CDR3 is made up of 14 amino acids. The CDR3: CASSPLRANEKLFF. The CDR3 coding sequence is TGTGCCAGCTCACCATTGAGGGCAAATGAAAAACTGTTTTTT.

V gene TRBV9 combines with J gene TRBJ2-1; TRBD2 agrees at 12 bases. V was clipped by 0 bases and J by 0 bases; unmatched bases: 7. Germline CDR1 SGDLS, CDR2 YYNGEE. This CDR3 contains 19 residues. The CDR3 sequence is CASSVAGLAGSSSYNEQFF. Here the CDR3 DNA reads TGTGCCAGCAGCGTAGCAGGACTAGCGGGATCGAGCTCCTACAATGAGCAGTTCTTC.

The table lists this clone with a count of one. CDR3 DNA sequence: TGTGCCAGCAGTGTAGCTAGCGGGAGGTTCCCTTCTGGGGCCAACGTCCTGACTTTC. Translation: CASSVASGRFPSGANVLTF. The V and J genes are TRBV6-1 and TRBJ2-6; 11 bases match TRBD2. From germline, CDR1 is MNHNS and CDR2 SASEGT. The CDR3 extends over 19 amino acids. Trimming took 4 bases from V and 1 from J; bases not matched to a gene: 9.

The chain links TRBV7-2 to TRBJ2-1, with a weak D call TRBD2 (6 bases). The germline V and J ends were trimmed by 5 bases and 8 bases, with 16 bases remaining between them. Germline V gene lookup returns CDR1 SGHTA and CDR2 FQGNSA. This CDR3 is built from 14 residues. CDR3 bases: TGTGCCAGCAGCCCTCGACTAGTGTGGGATGAGCAGTTCTTC. Its protein is CASSPRLVWDEQFF.

V is TRBV2 and J is TRBJ2-7; TRBD1 matches at 8 bases. This CDR3 contains 15 residues. Germline CDR1 reads SNHLY; CDR2 reads FYNNEI. J lost 4 bases, V lost 8 bases, and 13 bases had no gene match. In nucleotides, the CDR3 is TGTGCCAGCCTCGGGCAGGGGGCTTACCTTTACGAGCAGTACTTC. It is translated as CASLGQGAYLYEQYF.

The chain carries TRBV5-1 and TRBJ1-1; D might be TRBD1 (6 bases). V was trimmed by 4 bases and J by 7 bases, leaving 17 bases between them. This CDR3 comprises 14 residues. The germline CDR1 and CDR2 sequences are SGHRS and YFSETQ. CDR3 coding DNA: TGCGCCAGCAGCCGTGGACAGAACCGGTTTGAAGCTTTCTTT. Translation: CASSRGQNRFEAFF.

Details on this clone: This sample includes further DNA sequences coding for the same CDR3. CDR3 bases: TGTGCCAGCAGTTTAGCGGGATTGTACAATGAGCAGTTCTTC. It translates to CASSLAGLYNEQFF. The chain uses TRBV27 and TRBJ2-1; a weak D match, TRBD2 (6 bases). This CDR3 contains 14 residues. Trimming took 2 bases from V and 4 from J, leaving 9 bases between them. CDR1 and CDR2 from the germline V gene are MNHEY and SMNVEV (reference sequence).

The rearrangement joins TRBV5-4 to TRBJ2-1, with D hard to call. The CDR3 totals 13 residues. CDR1 and CDR2 (germline): SGHNT, YYREEE (reference sequence). V lost 4 bases to trimming and J lost 12 bases, with 17 bases between them. The CDR3 DNA reads as TGTGCCAGCAGCCCAAGGAGCGAATTTGGGCAGTTCTTC. Its protein is CASSPRSEFGQFF.

The chain uses TRBV6-1 and TRBJ1-3; D might be TRBD1 (6 bases). The ends were cut back, 0 bases at V and 3 bases at J, with 12 bases in the middle. There are 16 residues in the CDR3. Germline CDR1 MNHNS, CDR2 SASEGT. CDR3 sequence (DNA): TGTGCCAGCAGTGAAGCTTCAGGGGAAGGTGGAAACACCATATATTTT. It encodes CASSEASGEGGNTIYF.

The J gene is TRBJ2-7, the V gene TRBV7-2, with D hard to call. Trimming took 0 bases from V and 4 from J, leaving 13 bases between them. Per the germline V gene, CDR1 is SGHTA and CDR2 is FQGNSA. The CDR3 contains 15 residues. The CDR3 DNA follows: TGTGCCAGCAGCTTAGCATCTTCGGGTGGGTACGAGCAGTACTTC. This sequence encodes CASSLASSGGYEQYF.

The J gene is TRBJ1-4, the V gene TRBV4-3; D gene uncertain. Between the trimmed V and J ends, which lost 1 base and 5 bases, there was a span of 14 bases. The germline gives CDR1 LGHNA, CDR2 YSLEER. CDR3 size: 16 residues. The CDR3 DNA reads as TGCGCCAGCAGCCAAGGGGGAGGGAGAGGGAATGAAAAACTGTTTTTT. Protein: CASSQGGGRGNEKLFF.

The rearrangement links TRBV5-4 to TRBJ1-2, with D possibly TRBD1 on 5 matching bases. Germline values: CDR1 SGHNT, CDR2 YYREEE (reference sequence). V lost 4 bases and J 0 bases, leaving 10 bases between the germline ends. The CDR3 contains 14 residues. CDR3 sequence reads: CASSGARTNYGYTF. CDR3 sequence (DNA): TGTGCCAGCAGCGGGGCACGAACTAACTATGGCTACACCTTC. The full variable domain, its missing parts supplied by reference TRBV5-4 and TRBJ1-2, is ETGVTQSPTHLIKTRGQQVTLRCSSQSGHNTVSWYQQALGQGPQFIFQYYREEENGRGNFPPRFSGLQFPNYSSELNVNALELDDSALYLCASSGARTNYGYTFGSGTRLTVV.

This chain uses TRBV7-2 with TRBJ2-7; TRBD1 agrees at 10 bases. V dropped 4 bases and J dropped 3; count of bases not matched to a gene: 3. The germline gives CDR1 SGHTA, CDR2 FQGNSA. This CDR3 has 14 residues. CDR3: CASSSRTGGYEQYF. The DNA for the CDR3 is TGTGCCAGCAGCTCACGGACAGGGGGCTACGAGCAGTACTTC. The full variable domain, in which reference TRBV7-2 and TRBJ2-7 provide the parts outside the CDR3, is GAGVSQSPSNKVTEKGKDVELRCDPISGHTALYWYRQSLGQGLEFLIYFQGNSAPDKSGLPSDRFSAERTGGSVSTLTIQRTQQEDSAVYLCASSSRTGGYEQYFGPGTRLTVT.

The rearrangement uses TRBV11-2 and TRBJ2-1; 13 bases align to TRBD2. CDR1 SGHAT and CDR2 FQNNGV come from the germline V gene. The length of the CDR3 is 15 residues. V shed 4 bases and J 7 bases; nucleotides not matched to a gene: 4. The CDR3 bases are TGTGCCAGCAGCTCGAGACTAGCGGGAGGAAATGAGCAGTTCTTC. Translated: CASSSRLAGGNEQFF.

This chain uses TRBV28 with TRBJ2-5, with 7 nucleotides matching TRBD2. From germline, CDR1 is MDHEN and CDR2 SYDVKM. The trim removed 6 bases at V and 4 bases at J, leaving 8 bases unmatched. This CDR3 has 14 amino acids. The DNA of the CDR3 is TGTGCCAGCAGCCGCGGGAGTCTAGGAGAGACCCAGTACTTC. Protein: CASSRGSLGETQYF. The whole variable domain, filled in from reference TRBV28 and TRBJ2-5, reads DVKVTQSSRYLVKRTGEKVFLECVQDMDHENMFWYRQDPGLGLRLIYFSYDVKMKEKGDIPEGYSVSREKKERFSLILESASTNQTSMYLCASSRGSLGETQYFGPGTRLLVL.

This sequence joins TRBV11-1 and TRBJ2-3; unclear D gene. Trimming removed 5 bases at V and 0 bases at J, with 12 bases between. The germline CDR1 and CDR2 sequences are SGHAT and FQDESV (reference sequence). The CDR3 is 15 amino acids. The DNA of the CDR3 is TGTGCCAGCAGCGAGCGTGTCACTAGCACAGATACGCAGTATTTT. It codes for CASSERVTSTDTQYF.

This chain joins TRBV7-9 and TRBJ2-3, with D possibly being TRBD1 (6 bases). The CDR3 is 14 amino acids. V lost 6 bases, J lost 5 bases, and 15 bases lay in between. Germline loops: CDR1 SEHNR, CDR2 FQNEAQ (reference sequence). This CDR3 reads CASRTGIRLDTQYF. CDR3 bases: TGTGCCAGCAGGACAGGAATTCGACTAGATACGCAGTATTTT.

The chain has TRBV28 and TRBJ2-3; tentatively, D is TRBD2 (5 bases). This CDR3 is 16 amino acids long. Germline V gene lookup returns CDR1 MDHEN and CDR2 SYDVKM. Trimming removed 4 bases from V and 0 bases from J, with 14 bases in between. The CDR3 here is CASSSRLAFSTDTQYF. DNA of the CDR3: TGTGCCAGCAGTTCCCGGCTAGCCTTTAGCACAGATACGCAGTATTTT.

This chain connects TRBV6-5 to TRBJ1-4; TRBD1 might be the D (5 bases). Trimming removed 4 bases at V and 6 bases at J, with 12 bases between. The germline CDR1 and CDR2 sequences are MNHEY and SVGAGI. This CDR3 region has 14 residues. The CDR3 loop is CASSLQAGDEKLFF. CDR3 in DNA: TGTGCCAGCAGTTTGCAGGCGGGGGATGAAAAACTGTTTTTT.

The V and J genes are TRBV28 and TRBJ2-1; TRBD2 might be the D (5 bases). Germline lookup yields CDR1 MDHEN and CDR2 SYDVKM. The CDR3 length is 12 residues. Trimming cost V 4 bases and J 12 bases, with 13 bases left between them. The CDR3 DNA sequence: TGTGCCAGCAGTTATTCGGGGTTTGGGCAGTTCTTC. Residues: CASSYSGFGQFF.

This clone was recorded a few times. The identical CDR3 is also encoded by other nucleotide sequences in the sample. The chain employs TRBV30 and TRBJ1-5; D perhaps matches TRBD1 (5 bases). The CDR3 sequence is 13 residues long. CDR1 is GTSNPN and CDR2 is SVGIG in the germline V gene (reference sequence). Trimming pared 0 bases from V and 2 bases from J, leaving 5 bases between. The CDR3 loop is CAWSVQGNQPQHF. The CDR3 DNA is TGTGCCTGGAGTGTACAGGGCAATCAGCCCCAGCATTTT.

This clone showed up just a few times. DNA for the CDR3: TGTGCCAGCAGCGCCAGGGAAAGGGTCAATCAGCCCCAGCATTTT. This gives the protein CASSARERVNQPQHF. The J gene is TRBJ1-5, the V gene TRBV21-1; no DNA check was done on the table's D call, TRBD1. TRBV21-1 is termed a pseudogene. CDR3 length: 15 amino acids.

The chain joins TRBV7-6 to TRBJ1-1; D is ambiguous. V was clipped by 2 bases and J by 10 bases, with 17 bases between them. Per germline, CDR1 SGHVS and CDR2 FNYEAQ. The CDR3 sequence is 14 residues long. This CDR3 reads CASSLNREVVGAFF. Here the CDR3 DNA reads TGTGCCAGCAGCTTAAATCGGGAAGTTGTAGGAGCTTTCTTT.

The chain couples TRBV5-1 to TRBJ2-5; 9 nucleotides line up with TRBD1. The CDR3 loop spans 13 amino acids. The germline CDR1 and CDR2 sequences are SGHRS and YFSETQ. V was clipped by 4 bases and J by 5 bases; unmatched bases: 3. The CDR3 DNA reads TGCGCCAGCAGCGGACAGGGGTGGGAGACCCAGTACTTC. It encodes CASSGQGWETQYF.

This clone was detected once. The chain joins TRBV6-1 to TRBJ2-5; TRBD1 aligns across 7 bases. The germline CDR1 and CDR2 sequences are MNHNS and SASEGT. This CDR3 has 14 amino acids. V lost 4 bases to trimming and J lost 5 bases; unmatched junction nucleotides: 7. The DNA of the CDR3 is TGTGCCAGCAGTGTGGCGACAGGGAAGGAGACCCAGTACTTC. Translation: CASSVATGKETQYF.

This chain uses TRBV7-2 with TRBJ2-1; 10 bases match TRBD2. The V gene end was trimmed by 5 bases and the J gene end by 5 bases; junction bases not matched to a gene: 9. The CDR3 spans 16 residues. Per the germline V gene, CDR1 is SGHTA and CDR2 is FQGNSA. The CDR3 here is CASSTLAGGGNNEQFF. CDR3 coding DNA: TGTGCCAGCAGCACCTTAGCGGGAGGAGGGAACAATGAGCAGTTCTTC.

J is TRBJ1-2 and V is TRBV5-8; TRBD1 matches at 8 bases. V lost 4 bases and J lost 4; bases outside the gene matches: 6. CDR3 size: 14 residues. CDR1 and CDR2 from the germline V gene are SGHTS and YDEGEE. The CDR3 DNA is TGTGCCAGCAGCCCGACAGGGGACTTCTATGGCTACACCTTC. Its translation is CASSPTGDFYGYTF. Full variable domain (remainder filled in from reference TRBV5-8 and TRBJ1-2): EAGVTQSPTHLIKTRGQQATLRCSPISGHTSVYWYQQALGLGLQFLLWYDEGEERNRGNFPPRFSGRQFPNYSSELNVNALELEDSALYLCASSPTGDFYGYTFGSGTRLTVV.

The chain uses TRBV6-5 and TRBJ2-7, with D perhaps matching TRBD1 (6 bases). The CDR3 length is 13 residues. Trimming pared 6 bases from V and 3 bases from J, leaving 12 bases between. Germline V gene lookup returns CDR1 MNHEY and CDR2 SVGAGI. In DNA, the CDR3 is TGTGCCAGCAGCGCGGACAGTATCTACGAGCAGTACTTC. It is translated as CASSADSIYEQYF.